Below are 6 T cell receptor beta chains sequenced from a single sample in a study of Graves' ophthalmopathy and Graves' hyperthyroidism. RNA transcripts served as template for amplifying TCR beta CDR3 sequences. The first round was an RT-PCR with HTBI primers, and the second round was a multiplex PCR. TCRdb re-analysed the multiplex PCR reads in MiXCR, keeping a single row per CDR3 protein. The sample comprises around 470,000 distinct CDR3 sequences, around 14% of which are singletons, and 9.8% rests with the top ten. Sequencing input: blood. The receptors stem from a woman aged 25 to 45 with Graves' ophthalmopathy.

This clonotype was recorded many times. This rearrangement joins TRBV6-5 to TRBJ2-7; D may be TRBD2 (6 bases). Germline CDR1 MNHEY, CDR2 SVGAGI. This CDR3 contains 13 residues. V lost 2 bases to trimming and J lost 2 bases, with 7 bases between them. The CDR3: CASSYREAYEQYF. DNA for the CDR3: TGTGCCAGCAGTTACAGGGAGGCCTACGAGCAGTACTTC.

This clonotype was counted at least ten times. This chain joins TRBV9 and TRBJ2-2; weak D call: TRBD2 (6 bases). Trimming pared 0 bases from V and 7 bases from J, leaving 10 bases between. Per the germline V gene, CDR1 is SGDLS and CDR2 is YYNGEE. This CDR3 is built from 14 residues. The CDR3 region is CASSVGSSGGELFF. CDR3 coding DNA: TGTGCCAGCAGCGTAGGTAGTAGCGGCGGGGAGCTGTTTTTT.

The chain has TRBV28 and TRBJ1-1; D is undetermined. Germline-derived CDR1 and CDR2 are MDHEN and SYDVKM. The CDR3 spans 13 residues. Between the trimmed V and J ends, which lost 3 bases and 4 bases, there was a span of 9 bases. The CDR3 spells CASSFLVSTEAFF. The CDR3 DNA follows: TGTGCCAGCAGTTTTTTAGTAAGCACTGAAGCTTTCTTT.

This clonotype came up a few times. In DNA form, the CDR3 reads TGTGCCAGCTCCGTAAAGGGGAACACCGGGGAGCTGTTTTTT. Protein: CASSVKGNTGELFF. The chain combines TRBV18 with TRBJ2-2; no definite D call. This CDR3 has 14 amino acids. V dropped 6 bases and J dropped 1 base, with 9 bases sitting between them. CDR1 and CDR2 from the germline V gene are KGHSH and LQKENI.

This clonotype was detected ten times or more. The chain joins TRBV28 to TRBJ1-2, with a weak D call TRBD1 (5 bases). V lost 6 bases to trimming and J lost 5 bases, with 13 bases between them. Germline CDR1 is MDHEN and CDR2 is SYDVKM. CDR3 length: 13 amino acids. The CDR3 DNA follows: TGTGCCAGCAGCCCCGGGGGAATTTATGGCTACACCTTC. It is translated as CASSPGGIYGYTF.

This clonotype was seen many times. The CDR3 region has the DNA TGTGCCAGCAGTTTAGCGTTTGCAGGGGGCCTTAATCAGCCCCAGCATTTT. Residues: CASSLAFAGGLNQPQHF. The chain combines TRBV12-3 or TRBV12-4 with TRBJ1-5; TRBD1 matches 8 bases. The CDR3 has 17 residues. Unmatched junction bases numbered 8, after V lost 0 bases and J lost 4 bases.